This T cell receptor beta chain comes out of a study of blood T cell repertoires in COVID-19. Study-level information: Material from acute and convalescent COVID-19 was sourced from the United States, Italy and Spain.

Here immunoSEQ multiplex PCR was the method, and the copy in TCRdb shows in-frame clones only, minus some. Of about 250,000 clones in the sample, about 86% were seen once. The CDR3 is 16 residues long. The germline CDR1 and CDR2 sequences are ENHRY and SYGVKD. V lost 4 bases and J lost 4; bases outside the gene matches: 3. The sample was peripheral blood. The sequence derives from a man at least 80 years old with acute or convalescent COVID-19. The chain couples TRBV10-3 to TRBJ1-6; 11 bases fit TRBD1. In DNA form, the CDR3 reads TGTGCCATCAGTGGGACAGGGGGCGGGTATAATTCACCCCTCCACTTT. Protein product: CAISGTGGGYNSPLHF.